Listed below are T cell receptor beta chains from one sample, sequenced in a study of pediatric ulcerative colitis. Only in-frame clones appear in the TCRdb table, and some are missing; sequencing was by immunoSEQ multiplex PCR. The sample carries roughly 30,000 clones, around 80% recorded once. The sample consisted of blood. These receptor sequences come from a boy under 18 with severe ulcerative colitis. Each CDR3 is given with its conserved first and last residue. The D gene is left open where the match is weak. The listing skips clone size in some rows; elsewhere it reads once, few, many or a size class.

d_gene: -
abundance: -
v_gene: TRBV18
j_gene: TRBJ1-3
CDR3aa: CASSPTGGNTIYF
CDR3nt: TGTGCCAGCTCACCGACCGGCGGAAACACCATATATTTT

d_gene: -
abundance: -
v_gene: TRBV2
j_gene: TRBJ1-1
CDR3aa: CASPGTQIHNGWLITAFF
CDR3nt: TGTGCCAGCCCCGGGACCCAGATACACAACGGCTGGCTGATAACGGCTTTCTTT

d_gene: TRBD2
abundance: -
v_gene: TRBV4-1
j_gene: TRBJ2-7
CDR3aa: CASSYVGGLAPYEQYF
CDR3nt: TGCGCCAGCAGCTACGTGGGGGGACTAGCCCCCTACGAGCAGTACTTC

d_gene: -
abundance: -
v_gene: TRBV6-1
j_gene: TRBJ2-1
CDR3aa: CASSEAPQAQQFF
CDR3nt: TGTGCCAGCAGTGAAGCTCCCCAAGCCCAGCAGTTCTTC

d_gene: TRBD1
abundance: once
v_gene: TRBV6-5
j_gene: TRBJ1-3
CDR3aa: CASSYGTAALGNTIYF
CDR3nt: TGTGCCAGCAGTTACGGGACAGCGGCCCTTGGAAACACCATATATTTT

d_gene: -
abundance: -
v_gene: TRBV2
j_gene: TRBJ1-4
CDR3aa: CASSEGPPTGKLFF
CDR3nt: TGTGCCAGCAGTGAAGGTCCACCAACAGGAAAACTGTTTTTT

d_gene: TRBD2
abundance: -
v_gene: TRBV5-1
j_gene: TRBJ2-3
CDR3aa: CASSATLILAGEADTQYF
CDR3nt: TGCGCCAGCAGCGCCACCCTTATACTAGCGGGGGAGGCCGATACGCAGTATTTT

d_gene: TRBD1
abundance: -
v_gene: TRBV7-9
j_gene: TRBJ2-7
CDR3aa: CASSDSDRGPDLITYEQYF
CDR3nt: TGTGCCAGCAGCGACTCGGACAGGGGCCCCGATTTAATTACCTACGAGCAGTACTTC

d_gene: TRBD1
abundance: few
v_gene: TRBV4-1
j_gene: TRBJ1-5
CDR3aa: CASSQGQDNQPQHF
CDR3nt: TGCGCCAGCAGCCAGGGACAGGATAATCAGCCCCAGCATTTT

d_gene: -
abundance: -
v_gene: TRBV29-1
j_gene: TRBJ1-5
CDR3aa: CSVGAGNQPQHF
CDR3nt: TGCAGCGTTGGGGCAGGCAATCAGCCCCAGCATTTT

d_gene: TRBD1
abundance: -
v_gene: TRBV29-1
j_gene: TRBJ1-2
CDR3aa: CSAGDSRLGYTF
CDR3nt: TGCAGCGCCGGGGACAGCCGTCTCGGCTACACCTTC

d_gene: TRBD2
abundance: -
v_gene: TRBV7-8
j_gene: TRBJ2-5
CDR3aa: CASSPGVGGGSQETQYF
CDR3nt: TGTGCCAGCAGCCCCGGGGTGGGCGGGGGGTCTCAAGAGACCCAGTACTTC

d_gene: -
abundance: -
v_gene: TRBV29-1
j_gene: TRBJ1-1
CDR3aa: CSVDRNTEAFF
CDR3nt: TGCAGCGTCGACAGGAACACTGAAGCTTTCTTT

d_gene: -
abundance: -
v_gene: TRBV6-5
j_gene: TRBJ1-6
CDR3aa: CASSQIRVNNSPLHF
CDR3nt: TGTGCCAGCAGCCAAATTCGCGTGAATAATTCACCCCTCCACTTT

d_gene: -
abundance: -
v_gene: TRBV7-3
j_gene: TRBJ2-1
CDR3aa: CASSLSGTLYNEQFF
CDR3nt: TGTGCCAGCAGCTTATCCGGGACCCTCTACAATGAGCAGTTCTTC

d_gene: -
abundance: few
v_gene: TRBV27
j_gene: TRBJ1-5
CDR3aa: CASSSFTGTNQPQHF
CDR3nt: TGTGCCAGCAGTTCGTTCACAGGGACAAATCAGCCCCAGCATTTT

d_gene: -
abundance: -
v_gene: TRBV25-1
j_gene: TRBJ2-1
CDR3aa: CASSEQTTAHNEQFF
CDR3nt: TGTGCCAGCAGTGAACAGACGACAGCCCACAATGAGCAGTTCTTC

d_gene: TRBD1
abundance: -
v_gene: TRBV2
j_gene: TRBJ1-4
CDR3aa: CASKGQGLTNEKLFF
CDR3nt: TGTGCCAGCAAAGGACAGGGACTGACTAATGAAAAACTGTTTTTT

d_gene: TRBD1
abundance: -
v_gene: TRBV5-1
j_gene: TRBJ1-6
CDR3aa: CASSLVTGGYNSPLHF
CDR3nt: TGCGCCAGCAGCTTGGTAACAGGGGGCTATAATTCACCCCTCCACTTT

d_gene: -
abundance: -
v_gene: TRBV27
j_gene: TRBJ2-1
CDR3aa: CASSPSSSHEQFF
CDR3nt: TGTGCCAGCAGCCCCTCCTCCTCCCATGAGCAGTTCTTC

d_gene: -
abundance: -
v_gene: TRBV5-4
j_gene: TRBJ2-3
CDR3aa: CASSLVPSTDTQYF
CDR3nt: TGTGCCAGCAGCTTGGTACCTAGCACAGATACGCAGTATTTT

d_gene: -
abundance: -
v_gene: TRBV5-6
j_gene: TRBJ2-4
CDR3aa: CASSPGTQNIQYF
CDR3nt: TGTGCCAGCAGCCCGGGAACCCAAAACATTCAGTACTTC

d_gene: TRBD1
abundance: -
v_gene: TRBV27
j_gene: TRBJ1-2
CDR3aa: CASSPGDRGSYGYTF
CDR3nt: TGTGCCAGCAGTCCTGGGGACAGGGGATCCTATGGCTACACCTTC

d_gene: -
abundance: once
v_gene: TRBV7-9
j_gene: TRBJ1-2
CDR3aa: CASSLDRANYGYTF
CDR3nt: TGTGCCAGCAGCTTAGATCGGGCAAACTATGGCTACACCTTC

d_gene: -
abundance: -
v_gene: TRBV6-6
j_gene: TRBJ2-7
CDR3aa: CASSLGVSYEQYF
CDR3nt: TGTGCCAGCAGTCTCGGGGTCTCCTACGAGCAGTACTTC

d_gene: -
abundance: -
v_gene: TRBV18
j_gene: TRBJ2-5
CDR3aa: CASSPVGEETQYF
CDR3nt: TGTGCCAGCTCACCAGTAGGGGAAGAGACCCAGTACTTC

d_gene: -
abundance: -
v_gene: TRBV29-1
j_gene: TRBJ2-3
CDR3aa: CSVLTRGSTDTQYF
CDR3nt: TGCAGCGTTTTGACTAGGGGGAGCACAGATACGCAGTATTTT

d_gene: -
abundance: few
v_gene: TRBV7-9
j_gene: TRBJ2-7
CDR3aa: CASGYEQYF
CDR3nt: TGTGCCAGCGGCTACGAGCAGTACTTC

d_gene: -
abundance: -
v_gene: TRBV7-9
j_gene: TRBJ1-3
CDR3aa: CASSFPWGGSGNTIYF
CDR3nt: TGTGCCAGCAGCTTTCCTTGGGGGGGCTCTGGAAACACCATATATTTT

d_gene: -
abundance: few
v_gene: TRBV10-3
j_gene: TRBJ1-2
CDR3aa: CAINPGAPRTYGYTF
CDR3nt: TGTGCCATCAACCCTGGAGCTCCCCGGACCTATGGCTACACCTTC

d_gene: TRBD1
abundance: -
v_gene: TRBV18
j_gene: TRBJ1-6
CDR3aa: CASSTYRGTENSPLHF
CDR3nt: TGTGCCAGCTCAACCTACAGGGGGACGGAGAATTCACCCCTCCACTTT

d_gene: -
abundance: few
v_gene: TRBV19
j_gene: TRBJ2-7
CDR3aa: CASVRTPGGDEQYF
CDR3nt: TGTGCCAGTGTTCGGACTCCCGGAGGGGACGAGCAGTACTTC

d_gene: -
abundance: -
v_gene: TRBV30
j_gene: TRBJ1-2
CDR3aa: CAWRTVGESYGYTF
CDR3nt: TGTGCCTGGAGGACCGTTGGGGAAAGCTATGGCTACACCTTC

d_gene: -
abundance: -
v_gene: TRBV28
j_gene: TRBJ1-1
CDR3aa: CASSFTGLGTEAFF
CDR3nt: TGTGCCAGCAGTTTTACGGGGCTGGGCACTGAAGCTTTCTTT

d_gene: TRBD1
abundance: -
v_gene: TRBV2
j_gene: TRBJ1-6
CDR3aa: CASSDRDRAGNSPLHF
CDR3nt: TGTGCCAGCAGTGATCGGGACAGGGCTGGGAATTCACCCCTCCACTTT

d_gene: -
abundance: -
v_gene: TRBV5-1
j_gene: TRBJ2-7
CDR3aa: CASSLGAASNEQYF
CDR3nt: TGCGCCAGCAGCTTGGGGGCAGCCTCCAACGAGCAGTACTTC

d_gene: TRBD1
abundance: once
v_gene: TRBV5-4
j_gene: TRBJ2-7
CDR3aa: CASSLGPGEGGKSYEQYF
CDR3nt: TGTGCCAGCAGCTTGGGGCCCGGGGAAGGGGGCAAATCCTACGAGCAGTACTTC

d_gene: -
abundance: -
v_gene: TRBV7-9
j_gene: TRBJ1-6
CDR3aa: CASSLLGGNSPLHF
CDR3nt: TGTGCCAGCAGCTTATTGGGGGGAAATTCACCCCTCCACTTT

d_gene: -
abundance: -
v_gene: TRBV19
j_gene: TRBJ2-2
CDR3aa: CASKGGELFF
CDR3nt: TGTGCCAGTAAAGGCGGGGAGCTGTTTTTT

d_gene: -
abundance: -
v_gene: TRBV19
j_gene: TRBJ2-1
CDR3aa: CASSSWDWNEQFF
CDR3nt: TGTGCCAGTAGTTCCTGGGACTGGAATGAGCAGTTCTTC

d_gene: -
abundance: -
v_gene: TRBV30
j_gene: TRBJ1-2
CDR3aa: CAWSFSFGGRGYTF
CDR3nt: TGTGCCTGGAGTTTTTCATTCGGGGGTAGAGGCTACACCTTC

d_gene: -
abundance: -
v_gene: TRBV19
j_gene: TRBJ1-5
CDR3aa: CASSIRGQPQHF
CDR3nt: TGTGCCAGTAGTATACGCGGTCAGCCCCAGCATTTT

d_gene: -
abundance: -
v_gene: TRBV10-3
j_gene: TRBJ1-1
CDR3aa: CATEGGTEAFF
CDR3nt: TGTGCCACCGAAGGGGGCACTGAAGCTTTCTTT